This T cell receptor (beta chain) was recorded in a study of early T cells in non-severe SARS-CoV-2 infection. This CDR3 is 14 amino acids long. Germline assignment: CDR1 ENHRY and CDR2 SYGVKD. With 6 bases clipped from V and 5 bases from J, the junction kept 7 bases outside the gene matches. Molecules of cDNA were individually given unique molecular identifiers that were attached to them. In TCRdb, the 5' RACE reads were re-called with MiXCR into one record per CDR3 protein. The repertoire holds approximately 70,000 distinct CDR3 sequences, with roughly 15% as singletons. This clonotype was detected ten times or more.

V is TRBV10-3 and J is TRBJ1-5; 7 bases match TRBD1. The TCR was taken from an adult who was a healthcare worker with PCR-confirmed SARS-CoV-2 infection or an uninfected control (not recorded which). Sequenced sample: whole blood. The CDR3 DNA follows: TGTGCCATCAGGACTGACAGGGCGGATCAGCCCCAGCATTTT. Its translation is CAIRTDRADQPQHF.